The entry that follows covers one TCR beta chain sequence. Its target is unknown. This entry belongs to a study of cytomegalovirus exposure and HLA in healthy donors. Whole-study findings and limits: Sequencing likely generated an artifact that appeared as a cluster of highly shared sequence variants. Later work showed greater clonal expansion in HLA-associated TCR beta chains than in equally common others. Three CMV-associated chains proved CMV antigen-specific in vitro.

Germline V CDR1 and CDR2: SEHNR, FQNEAQ (reference sequence). The V end lost 5 bases, the J end lost 6 bases, and 11 bases lay between the germline ends. The CDR3 spans 13 residues. Primers for the PCR totalled 60 Vbeta and 13 Jbeta. TCRdb's copy holds only in-frame clones and misses some; the assay was immunoSEQ multiplex PCR. The listing records under 40,000 clones. The chain couples TRBV7-9 to TRBJ1-5; D ambiguous. Sequences were obtained from PBMCs. This TCR was sampled from a woman aged 40-49 years in good health and CMV-seropositive. The CDR3 bases are TGTGCCAGCAGCCCAGGTTATGTTCAGCCCCAGCATTTT. Amino acids: CASSPGYVQPQHF.